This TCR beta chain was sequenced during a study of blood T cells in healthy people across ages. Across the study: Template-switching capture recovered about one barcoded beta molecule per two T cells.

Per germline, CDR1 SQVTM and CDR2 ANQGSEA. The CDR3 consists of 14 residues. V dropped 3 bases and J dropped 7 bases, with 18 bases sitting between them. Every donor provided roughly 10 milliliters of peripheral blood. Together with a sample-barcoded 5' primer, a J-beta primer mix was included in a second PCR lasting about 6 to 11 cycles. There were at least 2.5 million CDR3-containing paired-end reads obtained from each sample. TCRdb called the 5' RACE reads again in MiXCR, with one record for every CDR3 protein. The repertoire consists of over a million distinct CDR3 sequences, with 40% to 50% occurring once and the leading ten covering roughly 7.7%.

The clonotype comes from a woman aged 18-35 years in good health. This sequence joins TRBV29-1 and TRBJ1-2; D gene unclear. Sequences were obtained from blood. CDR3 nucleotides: TGCAGCGTTGATAGGTACACGGGAGGTGGTGGCTACACCTTC. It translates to CSVDRYTGGGGYTF.